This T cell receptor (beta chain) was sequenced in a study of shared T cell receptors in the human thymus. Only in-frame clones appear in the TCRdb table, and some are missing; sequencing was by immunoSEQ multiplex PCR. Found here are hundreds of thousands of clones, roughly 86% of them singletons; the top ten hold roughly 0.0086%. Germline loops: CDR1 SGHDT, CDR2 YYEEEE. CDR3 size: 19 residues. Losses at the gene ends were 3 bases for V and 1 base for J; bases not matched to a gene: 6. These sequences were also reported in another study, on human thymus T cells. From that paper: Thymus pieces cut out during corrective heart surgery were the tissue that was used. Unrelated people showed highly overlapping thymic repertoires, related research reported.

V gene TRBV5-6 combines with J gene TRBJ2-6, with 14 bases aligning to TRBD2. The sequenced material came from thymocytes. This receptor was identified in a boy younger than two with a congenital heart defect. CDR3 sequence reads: CASSSAGTSGRSGANVLTF. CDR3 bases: TGTGCCAGCAGCTCCGCCGGGACTAGCGGGAGATCTGGGGCCAACGTCCTGACTTTC.